This T cell receptor beta chain was recovered during a study of Ad26.COV2.S vaccination and SARS-CoV-2 variants. The CDR3 runs to 13 residues. Trimming removed 2 bases from V and 4 bases from J, with 8 bases in between. TCRdb's copy holds only in-frame clones and misses some; the assay was immunoSEQ multiplex PCR. The sample records about 680,000 clones, roughly 90% being singletons. Regarding treatment: around 19 received Ad26.COV2.S at low or high dose, single or two shots; about 5 received placebo; per-sample allocation not given. Samples analyzed were those drawn on day 63 after the first vaccine or placebo injection. Only a few counts were recorded for this clone. Its cognate antigen is unknown. Findings and limits, study-wide: While placebo recipients had lower spike-specific TCR breadth, vaccine recipients had more.

The genes are TRBV12-3 or TRBV12-4 and TRBJ1-1; the D gene is possibly TRBD1 (6 bases). This TCR came from a person aged 18-65 years who received the Ad26.COV2.S COVID-19 vaccine or a placebo. The sample consisted of peripheral blood, taken in a trial of Ad26.COV2.S vaccine versus placebo. CDR3 sequence reads: CASSLTDSTEAFF. The CDR3 DNA reads TGTGCCAGCAGTTTAACGGACAGCACTGAAGCTTTCTTT.